This T cell receptor beta chain came from a study of shared clonotypes between healthy human individuals. About the study: Used for every donor were three CD4 naive, three CD4 memory, two CD8 naive and one CD8 memory plate.

This clone has only a few counts. V dropped 0 bases and J dropped 10 bases, with 10 bases sitting between them. The V gene's germline CDR1 is MNHEY and CDR2 SVGAGI. This CDR3 contains 14 residues. Data came from immunoSEQ multiplex PCR; TCRdb stores just in-frame clones and leaves some out. The data contain roughly 2.6 million clones, 85% to 95% of them seen just once; the ten biggest clones take up under 0.15%. The chain employs TRBV6-5 and TRBJ1-6; D is ambiguous. The material sequenced was naive CD4+ T cells sorted from blood. Subset indicated: CD45RA+ positively selected. The sequence derives from a man aged 18 to 35 in good health. This CDR3 is CASSYSALTSPLHF. The CDR3 region has the DNA TGTGCCAGCAGTTACTCCGCTCTCACCTCACCCCTCCACTTT.